This TCR beta chain appears in the sequencing data of a study of cytomegalovirus exposure and HLA in healthy donors. Study-wide findings and caveats: A later analysis associated roughly 15,000 TCR beta sequences with HLA alleles at a 0.05 false discovery rate. Sequencing artifact likely explains a cluster of highly shared sequence variants. Association of a missense DCLRE1C variant with TCR beta V- and J-gene trimming was reported in a later analysis.

On this clone itself: Its target is not known.

Primers: 60 Vbeta forward and 13 Jbeta reverse. Data came from immunoSEQ multiplex PCR; TCRdb stores just in-frame clones and leaves some out. This table holds 55,000 to 75,000 clones, just under 75% found once. Sequences were obtained from PBMCs. The receptor was isolated from a human donor in good health.

CDR3 protein: CASSLQGAGANVLTF. The CDR3 DNA reads as TGTGCCAGCAGCTTACAGGGGGCTGGGGCCAACGTCCTGACTTTC. The V gene is TRBV5-6, the J gene TRBJ2-6, with 8 bases aligning to TRBD1. V shed 2 bases and J 2 bases; nucleotides not matched to a gene: 0. Looked up from germline, CDR1 is SGHDT and CDR2 is YYEEEE. The CDR3 contains 15 residues.